The clone carrying this TCR beta chain has a count of ten or more. Its antigen is not known. HTBI primers from iRepertoire and Arm-PCR of CDR3 regions yielded the TCR beta libraries. Study processing details: The study identified 55 to 80 TRBV and about 13 TRBJ segments across samples. TCRdb processed the multiplex PCR reads anew with MiXCR; each CDR3 protein has one entry. The V and J calls, along with clone size, are taken from TCRdb and not from the paper's own processing. The profile shows around 430,000 distinct CDR3 sequences, under 25% of them singletons. Time point indicated: persistent/refractory GD, antithyroid drugs over 5 years with positive TRAb. TCR sequences were obtained from RNA taken from PBMCs. This record comes from a study of regulatory T cells in long-lasting Graves disease. Study-level results: Persistent Graves' patients showed a TCR diversity that was lower than that of newly diagnosed ones.

The sequence was collected from a female donor with Graves disease. The sample here was peripheral blood mononuclear cells (PBMCs), taken when the disease was refractory, from a patient treated with antithyroid drugs.

The DNA of the CDR3 is TGTGCCAGCCGACCCGGGGTGGCCACTGAAGCTTTCTTT. It is translated as CASRPGVATEAFF. This chain links TRBV2 with TRBJ1-1; no firm D call. CDR3 size: 13 residues. The germline gives CDR1 SNHLY, CDR2 FYNNEI. V was shortened by 8 bases and J by 4 bases, with 14 bases between the two germline ends.